The sequence of this T cell receptor beta chain was determined in a study of post-analysis software for immune sequencing data. For the study at large: Patients with relapsing-remitting, secondary progressive and progressive-relapsing multiple sclerosis courses were all represented.

Trimming took 3 bases from V and 9 from J, leaving 15 bases between them. CDR1 and CDR2 from the germline V gene are SGHTA and FQGNSA. This CDR3 is 14 amino acids long. Study outcomes and limitations: TRBV5-6, TRBV5-1 and TRBV20-1 were among several TRBV segments more frequent in patients than controls. Samples from one preparation batch, clustered by F measure, grouped strongly together. Normalized Chao1 diversity in multiple sclerosis patients fell significantly below that of controls.

As to this clonotype: Its antigen is not identified.

Researchers reported that TCR beta cDNA libraries carried unique molecular identifiers. T cells numbering roughly 0.85 to 11 million gave rise to 400,000 to 550,000 cDNA molecules. Using its own MiXCR run on the PCR reads, TCRdb lists one record per CDR3 protein. Of about 430,000 distinct CDR3 sequences listed, approximately 39% were seen once; the top ten hold less than 10%. The chain carries TRBV7-2 and TRBJ2-1; D remains unclear. This sequence was found in a girl aged 2 to 9 with multiple sclerosis. The sequencing input was blood. In nucleotides, the CDR3 is TGTGCCAGCAGCTTTTCTTCGATTGGGCGTGAGCAGTTCTTC. As protein: CASSFSSIGREQFF. Full variable domain (rest looked up from reference TRBV7-2 and TRBJ2-1): GAGVSQSPSNKVTEKGKDVELRCDPISGHTALYWYRQSLGQGLEFLIYFQGNSAPDKSGLPSDRFSAERTGGSVSTLTIQRTQQEDSAVYLCASSFSSIGREQFFGPGTRLTVL.